The 2 T cell receptor beta chains given below trace back to one sample, sequenced in a study of technical replicates of blood from a few donors. Profiling relied on immunoSEQ multiplex PCR, and the TCRdb table lists in-frame clones only, not all of them. Counted here are about 74,000 clones, roughly four fifths occurring once; the ten biggest clones make up 3% to 4.5%. Sample: PBMCs. The receptors stem from a human donor in good health. Some clones in this sample may be carry-over from other donors' samples.

V is TRBV13 and J is TRBJ2-5; TRBD2 agrees at 8 bases. The CDR3 is made up of 16 amino acids. In germline, CDR1 is PRHDT, CDR2 FYEKMQ (reference sequence). The J segment lost 3 bases and the V segment lost 5 bases, leaving 11 bases of the junction unmatched. The CDR3 spells CASSLLTSGVKETQYF. CDR3 DNA sequence: TGTGCCAGCAGCCTATTAACTAGCGGAGTTAAAGAGACCCAGTACTTC. Full variable domain (outside the CDR3, taken from reference TRBV13 and TRBJ2-5): AAGVIQSPRHLIKEKRETATLKCYPIPRHDTVYWYQQGPGQDPQFLISFYEKMQSDKGSIPDRFSAQQFSDYHSELNMSSLELGDSALYFCASSLLTSGVKETQYFGPGTRLLVL.

This chain uses TRBV18 with TRBJ2-1; 10 bases match TRBD2. Trimming at V came to 6 bases and at J to 4 bases, leaving 3 bases not matched to a gene. This CDR3 has 14 residues. In germline, CDR1 is KGHSH, CDR2 LQKENI. CDR3 loop: CASSGSGGYNEQFF. CDR3 coding DNA: TGTGCCAGCTCGGGTAGCGGGGGGTACAATGAGCAGTTCTTC.